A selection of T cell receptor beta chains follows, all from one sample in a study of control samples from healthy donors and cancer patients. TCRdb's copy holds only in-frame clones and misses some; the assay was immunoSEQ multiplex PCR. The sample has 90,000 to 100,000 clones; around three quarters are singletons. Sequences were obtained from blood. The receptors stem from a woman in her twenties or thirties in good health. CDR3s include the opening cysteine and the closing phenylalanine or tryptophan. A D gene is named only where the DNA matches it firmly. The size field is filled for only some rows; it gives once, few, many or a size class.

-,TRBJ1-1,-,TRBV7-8,CASSLTGAEGTEAFF,TGTGCCAGCAGCTTAACGGGGGCAGAGGGCACTGAAGCTTTCTTT
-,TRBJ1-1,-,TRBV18,CASTPEALNTEAFF,TGTGCCAGCACCCCCGAGGCCTTGAACACTGAAGCTTTCTTT
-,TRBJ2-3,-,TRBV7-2,CASSAGRSGIDTQYF,TGTGCCAGCAGCGCGGGCCGCTCAGGCATTGATACGCAGTATTTT
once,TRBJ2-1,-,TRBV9,CASSGYNILEQFF,TGTGCCAGCAGTGGGTACAATATATTAGAGCAGTTCTTC
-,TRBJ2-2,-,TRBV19,CASSLQQGGTGELFF,TGTGCCAGTAGTTTACAGCAGGGGGGAACCGGGGAGCTGTTTTTT
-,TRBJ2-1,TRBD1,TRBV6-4,CASSDWIGGQGAGEQFF,TGTGCCAGCAGTGACTGGATTGGGGGACAGGGGGCTGGTGAGCAGTTCTTC
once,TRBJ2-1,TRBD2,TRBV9,CASSVPSGAHRNEQFF,TGTGCCAGCAGCGTACCTAGCGGGGCCCACAGGAATGAGCAGTTCTTC
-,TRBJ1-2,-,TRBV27,CASRITGTGYGYTF,TGTGCCAGCAGAATTACCGGGACGGGCTATGGCTACACCTTC
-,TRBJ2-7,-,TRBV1,CTSSQDPLRGATYEQYF,TGCACCAGCAGCCAAGATCCCCTGCGGGGCGCTACCTACGAGCAGTACTTC
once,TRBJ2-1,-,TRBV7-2,CASSTGAYNEQFF,TGTGCCAGCAGCACCGGGGCCTACAATGAGCAGTTCTTC
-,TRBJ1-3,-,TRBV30,CALQAQSGNTIYF,TGTGCCTTACAGGCGCAATCTGGAAACACCATATATTTT
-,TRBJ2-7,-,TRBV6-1,CASSESRNEQYF,TGTGCCAGCAGTGAAAGCAGGAACGAGCAGTACTTC
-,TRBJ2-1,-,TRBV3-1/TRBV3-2,CASSQDGRHEQFF,TGTGCCAGCAGCCAAGATGGGCGGCATGAGCAGTTCTTC